The next 30 T cell receptor beta chains were all read from a single sample in a study of blood T cell repertoires in COVID-19. TCRdb's copy holds only in-frame clones and misses some; the assay was immunoSEQ multiplex PCR. This sample has 150,000 to 200,000 clones, with 88% found just once. Specimen: PBMCs or T cells enriched from blood (not recorded which). All receptors come from a woman aged 18-29 years who had recovered from COVID-19.

This chain uses TRBV27 with TRBJ1-6; 7 positions match TRBD1. CDR3 length equals 17 residues. The germline gives CDR1 MNHEY, CDR2 SMNVEV (reference sequence). The V gene end was trimmed by 5 bases and the J gene end by 10 bases; junction bases not matched to a gene: 17. The CDR3 reads CASSRLEIRGYGSPLHF. The CDR3 DNA follows: TGTGCCAGCAGTCGACTTGAGATCAGGGGGTATGGGTCACCCCTCCACTTT.

Only a few counts were recorded for this clone. The chain combines TRBV27 with TRBJ1-2; possibly TRBD1 for D (6 bases). CDR1 and CDR2 from the germline V gene are MNHEY and SMNVEV (reference sequence). The CDR3 has 16 residues. Trimming took 6 bases from V and 6 from J, leaving 23 bases between them. The CDR3 bases are TGTGCCAGCAGAAGGGGGGGGGAGTTACGTTGGGATGGCTACACCTTC. This sequence encodes CASRRGGELRWDGYTF.

The chain recombines TRBV18 with TRBJ2-1; tentative D call: TRBD2 (5 bases). This CDR3 spans 17 amino acids. Germline assignment: CDR1 KGHSH and CDR2 LQKENI. Deletions cut 3 bases from V and 9 bases from J, with 24 bases between. The CDR3 here is CASSPVGWEPTGGEQFF. CDR3 nucleotide sequence: TGTGCCAGCTCACCTGTGGGGTGGGAGCCCACTGGAGGTGAGCAGTTCTTC.

The chain couples TRBV18 to TRBJ2-3; 9 nucleotides align to TRBD2. V shed 1 base, J shed 1 base, and the junction held 3 bases outside the gene matches. Germline assignment: CDR1 KGHSH and CDR2 LQKENI. The CDR3 covers 16 residues. The DNA for the CDR3 is TGTGCCAGCTCACCACTGGCTAGCGGGGGCACAGATACGCAGTATTTT. Protein: CASSPLASGGTDTQYF.

CDR3 nucleotide sequence: TGTGCCAGCTCACCGAGGGCTCCGACCTCTGGGGCCAACGTCCTGACTTTC. This encodes CASSPRAPTSGANVLTF. This chain joins TRBV18 and TRBJ2-6, with a weak D call TRBD2 (5 bases). Between the trimmed V and J ends, which lost 3 bases and 0 bases, there was a span of 12 bases. The CDR3 runs 17 residues. Germline CDR1 is KGHSH and CDR2 is LQKENI.

V usage is TRBV29-1 and J usage is TRBJ2-7; D call uncertain. The germline gives CDR1 SQVTM, CDR2 ANQGSEA. The V gene lost 7 bases and the J gene lost 0 bases, with 16 bases spanning the gap. This CDR3 region has 14 residues. As DNA, the CDR3 is TGCAGCGCCACCGACCCGGGTAACTCCTACGAGCAGTACTTC. It is translated as CSATDPGNSYEQYF.

This CDR3 reads CASSVTGLGEKLFF. The CDR3 region has the DNA TGTGCCAGTAGTGTGACGGGTCTCGGTGAAAAACTGTTTTTT. The V and J genes are TRBV19 and TRBJ1-4; D uncertain. The CDR3 extends over 14 amino acids. Per germline, CDR1 LNHDA and CDR2 SQIVND (reference sequence). V was shortened by 5 bases and J by 7 bases, with 14 bases between the two germline ends.

The DNA of the CDR3 is TGCGCCAGCAGCCCCCAGGGAAGTAATTCACCCCTCCACTTT. It codes for CASSPQGSNSPLHF. The chain has TRBV5-1 and TRBJ1-6; weak D call: TRBD1 (5 bases). The CDR3 extends over 14 amino acids. With 4 bases removed from V and 6 bases from J, the gap between germline ends came to 11 bases. Germline V gene sequence: CDR1 SGHRS, CDR2 YFSETQ.

The gene calls are TRBV6-5 and TRBJ2-1, with D possibly matching TRBD1 (8 bases). Looked up from germline, CDR1 is MNHEY and CDR2 is SVGAGI. The CDR3 is made up of 15 amino acids. The V and J ends lost 3 bases and 9 bases respectively, with 18 bases between them. This CDR3 is CASSYSLTGGGEQFF. CDR3 in DNA: TGTGCCAGCAGTTATTCCCTTACAGGGGGGGGTGAGCAGTTCTTC.

This chain connects TRBV27 to TRBJ2-2, with D perhaps matching TRBD1 (5 bases). Trimming removed 3 bases from V and 1 base from J, with 6 bases in between. Germline CDR1 is MNHEY and CDR2 is SMNVEV (reference sequence). The CDR3 covers 14 residues. In DNA form, the CDR3 reads TGTGCCAGCAGTTTGGGGCAGAACACCGGGGAGCTGTTTTTT. This encodes CASSLGQNTGELFF.

The chain is built from TRBV29-1 and TRBJ2-5; 12 nucleotides agree with TRBD1. V lost 5 bases and J lost 5; bases outside the gene matches: 6. The CDR3 is 14 amino acids. The germline gives CDR1 SQVTM, CDR2 ANQGSEA. In DNA, the CDR3 is TGCAGCGTTACCGGGACAGGGGGCCACGAGACCCAGTACTTC. Its translation is CSVTGTGGHETQYF.

The chain is built from TRBV4-1 and TRBJ1-2; 8 nucleotides line up with TRBD1. The V segment lost 6 bases and the J segment 0 bases; nucleotides outside the gene matches: 6. Germline V lookup: CDR1 MGHRA, CDR2 YSYEKL. The CDR3 consists of 15 residues. As DNA, the CDR3 is TGCGCCAGCAGGCCTACAGGGGGTACTAACTATGGCTACACCTTC. The encoded protein is CASRPTGGTNYGYTF.

The J gene is TRBJ1-1, the V gene TRBV28, with a tentative D call TRBD1 (6 bases). The CDR3 extends over 15 amino acids. V was shortened by 4 bases and J by 2 bases, with 14 bases between the two germline ends. Germline values: CDR1 MDHEN, CDR2 SYDVKM. The DNA of the CDR3 is TGTGCCAGCAGTTATTTCAGGGGCGAAAACACTGAAGCTTTCTTT. Protein sequence: CASSYFRGENTEAFF.

The V and J genes are TRBV20-1 and TRBJ1-1; D is unresolved. CDR1 DFQATT and CDR2 SNEGSKA come from the germline V gene (reference sequence). The CDR3 spans 11 residues. Trimming removed 6 bases at V and 1 base at J, with 6 bases between. CDR3: CSAYSNTEAFF. DNA for the CDR3: TGCAGTGCGTATTCGAACACTGAAGCTTTCTTT.

This clone was counted only a few times. The same CDR3 also results from other DNA sequences found in this sample. The chain joins TRBV28 to TRBJ1-1; 8 positions match TRBD1. V lost 5 bases and J lost 1; bases outside the gene matches: 6. This CDR3 comprises 15 residues. Germline assignment: CDR1 MDHEN and CDR2 SYDVKM. CDR3 DNA sequence: TGTGCCAGCAGTCTGGGGACAGGCGGGAACACTGAAGCTTTCTTT. It yields the protein CASSLGTGGNTEAFF.

V usage is TRBV29-1 and J usage is TRBJ1-1; 10 bases line up with TRBD1. The J segment lost 2 bases and the V segment lost 0 bases, leaving 0 bases of the junction unmatched. CDR1 is SQVTM, CDR2 ANQGSEA, per germline. The CDR3 loop spans 14 amino acids. The CDR3 loop reads CSVEETGGNTEAFF. CDR3 DNA: TGCAGCGTTGAAGAGACAGGGGGCAACACTGAAGCTTTCTTT.

V is TRBV14 and J is TRBJ2-1, with TRBD2 matching 12 bases. This CDR3 has 16 residues. Germline trimming cut 4 bases from V and 6 bases from J; bases unmatched to any gene: 7. Germline values: CDR1 SGHDN, CDR2 FVKESK. In DNA form, the CDR3 reads TGTGCCAGCAGCCCGCACCTAGCGGGGGGGCTCAATGAGCAGTTCTTC. This gives the protein CASSPHLAGGLNEQFF.

The chain links TRBV6-2 or TRBV6-3 to TRBJ2-3; D might be TRBD1 (6 bases). The CDR3 length is 16 residues. Germline lookup yields CDR1 MNHEY and CDR2 SVGEGT. Between the trimmed V and J ends, which lost 2 bases and 2 bases, there was a span of 14 bases. The CDR3 sequence: CASSYPPGQFTDTQYF. The CDR3 DNA reads as TGTGCCAGCAGTTACCCTCCTGGACAGTTCACAGATACGCAGTATTTT.

This sequence joins TRBV5-1 and TRBJ1-2, with a possible D match to TRBD1 (5 bases). The V end was cut by 4 bases, the J end by 0 bases, with 13 bases between. Per the germline V gene, CDR1 is SGHRS and CDR2 is YFSETQ. The CDR3 consists of 15 residues. The CDR3 DNA sequence: TGCGCCAGCAGCCGGGGGGACGGTTCTAACTATGGCTACACCTTC. Protein sequence: CASSRGDGSNYGYTF.

The chain carries TRBV28 and TRBJ2-1; TRBD1 agrees at 7 bases. The J segment lost 7 bases and the V segment lost 3 bases, leaving 12 bases of the junction unmatched. CDR1 MDHEN and CDR2 SYDVKM come from the germline V gene. The CDR3 consists of 16 residues. CDR3 sequence reads: CASSFSGRGSENEQFF. CDR3 nucleotides: TGTGCCAGCAGTTTTTCGGGCAGGGGGTCTGAAAATGAGCAGTTCTTC.

The chain links TRBV19 to TRBJ1-3; TRBD1 aligns across 10 bases. Germline loops: CDR1 LNHDA, CDR2 SQIVND (reference sequence). V trimming: 3 bases; J trimming: 2 bases; junction bases outside the gene matches: 7. There are 17 residues in the CDR3. The CDR3, as DNA: TGTGCCAGTAGTATGAGCCCCGGACAGGGGGCTGGAAACACCATATATTTT. Amino acid sequence: CASSMSPGQGAGNTIYF.

This clone was recorded only once. The gene calls are TRBV25-1 and TRBJ2-5, with D unclear. Trimming took off 5 bases at V and 5 bases at J, with 12 bases between the two ends. Germline CDR1 is MGHDK and CDR2 is SYGVNS. The CDR3 is 13 residues long. The CDR3 DNA follows: TGTGCCAGCAGTTGGCCCACGGGTGAGACCCAGTACTTC. This gives the protein CASSWPTGETQYF.

The rearrangement links TRBV6-5 to TRBJ1-1; D is uncertain. The germline gives CDR1 MNHEY, CDR2 SVGAGI. The CDR3 loop spans 15 amino acids. Trimming stripped 6 bases from V and 5 bases from J, with 19 bases between. For the CDR3, the DNA is TGTGCCAGCAGGCCAATCGGACTTTCGCGGACTGAAGCTTTCTTT. Amino acid sequence: CASRPIGLSRTEAFF.

The chain employs TRBV6-1 and TRBJ2-7; D may be TRBD1 (5 bases). V shed 1 base and J shed 6 bases, with 7 bases lying between them. Germline V CDR1 and CDR2: MNHNS, SASEGT. The CDR3 consists of 12 residues. CDR3 bases: TGTGCCAGCAGTGAAGGGGGCAGCGAGCAGTACTTC. Residues: CASSEGGSEQYF.

For this clone: One junction end disagrees with the germline gene, perhaps due to a read error. The chain combines TRBV7-2 with TRBJ2-3, with no clear D. CDR3 length equals 15 residues. CDR1 is SGHTA, CDR2 FQGNSA, per germline. The CDR3 is CANSLRGLTGDTQYF. The CDR3, as DNA: TGTGCCAACAGCTTACGCGGATTAACGGGTGATACGCAGTATTTT. The variable domain in full, completed from reference TRBV7-2 and TRBJ2-3, reads GAGVSQSPSNKVTEKGKDVELRCDPISGHTALYWYRQSLGQGLEFLIYFQGNSAPDKSGLPSDRFSAERTGGSVSTLTIQRTQQEDSAVYLCANSLRGLTGDTQYFGPGTRLTVL.

This chain connects TRBV10-3 to TRBJ1-5, with 8 bases matching TRBD1. The CDR3 sequence is 13 residues long. After removal of 10 bases from V and 5 bases from J, the junction contained 7 bases not matched to a gene. Germline CDR1 is ENHRY and CDR2 is SYGVKD. The CDR3 nucleotides are TGTGCCACCGGACAGGGTTTGGATCAGCCCCAGCATTTT. It codes for CATGQGLDQPQHF.

This clone was seen a single time. The rearrangement links TRBV10-1 to TRBJ2-7; possible D gene TRBD2, 6 bases. Trimming pared 3 bases from V and 5 bases from J, leaving 17 bases between. The CDR3 is 15 amino acids. Per germline, CDR1 WNHNN and CDR2 SYGVQD (reference sequence). CDR3 sequence (DNA): TGCGCCAGCAGTGATACGGGGCTAGCGACTAACGAGCAGTACTTC. Protein: CASSDTGLATNEQYF.

The chain has TRBV11-3 and TRBJ2-1; 7 bases align to TRBD2. Losses at the gene ends were 5 bases for V and 5 bases for J; bases not matched to a gene: 21. CDR1 and CDR2 from the germline V gene are SGHNT and YENEEA. The CDR3 contains 19 residues. CDR3 protein: CASSRFGGGVSGRDNEQFF. The CDR3 bases are TGTGCCAGCAGCAGATTCGGTGGGGGGGTATCGGGACGGGACAATGAGCAGTTCTTC.

The rearrangement links TRBV6-1 to TRBJ1-2; 8 nucleotides match TRBD1. Germline trimming cut 3 bases from V and 4 bases from J; bases unmatched to any gene: 7. Germline lookup yields CDR1 MNHNS and CDR2 SASEGT. The CDR3 has 15 residues. The CDR3 spells CASSDLGQVVYGYTF. In nucleotides, the CDR3 is TGTGCCAGCAGTGACCTGGGACAGGTGGTCTATGGCTACACCTTC.

The chain uses TRBV19 and TRBJ2-3; maybe TRBD1 (5 bases). The V and J ends lost 6 bases and 0 bases respectively, with 13 bases between them. The CDR3 extends over 15 amino acids. The germline V gene encodes CDR1 LNHDA and CDR2 SQIVND (reference sequence). CDR3 coding DNA: TGTGCCAGTAGACCCGGGCAGGGAAGCACAGATACGCAGTATTTT. It specifies CASRPGQGSTDTQYF.